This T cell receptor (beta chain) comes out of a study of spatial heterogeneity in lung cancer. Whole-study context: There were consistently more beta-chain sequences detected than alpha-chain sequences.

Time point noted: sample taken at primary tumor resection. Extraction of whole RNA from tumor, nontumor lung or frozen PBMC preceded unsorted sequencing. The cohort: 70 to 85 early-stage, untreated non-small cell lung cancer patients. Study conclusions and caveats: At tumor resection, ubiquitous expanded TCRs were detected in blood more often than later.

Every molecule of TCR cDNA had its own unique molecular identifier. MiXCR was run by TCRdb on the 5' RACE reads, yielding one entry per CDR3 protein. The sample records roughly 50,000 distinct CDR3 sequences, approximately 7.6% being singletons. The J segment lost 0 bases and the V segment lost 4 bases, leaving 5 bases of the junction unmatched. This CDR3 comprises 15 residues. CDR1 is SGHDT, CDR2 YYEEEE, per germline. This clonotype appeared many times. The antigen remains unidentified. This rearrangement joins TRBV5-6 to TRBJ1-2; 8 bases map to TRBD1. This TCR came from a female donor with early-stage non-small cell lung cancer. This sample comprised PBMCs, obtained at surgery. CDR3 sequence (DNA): TGTGCCAGCAGCGTTGACAGGGGATCTAACTATGGCTACACCTTC. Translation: CASSVDRGSNYGYTF. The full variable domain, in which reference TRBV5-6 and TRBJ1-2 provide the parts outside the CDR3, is DAGVTQSPTHLIKTRGQQVTLRCSPKSGHDTVSWYQQALGQGPQFIFQYYEEEERQRGNFPDRFSGHQFPNYSSELNVNALLLGDSALYLCASSVDRGSNYGYTFGSGTRLTVV.